Following are 12 T cell receptor beta chains from one sample sequenced in a study of beta chain features in type 1 diabetes. The whole isolated RNA underwent reverse transcription, so sequencing captured expressed TCRB transcripts. Sequencing was performed with immunoSEQ multiplex PCR; in TCRdb, only in-frame clones are kept and a portion is missing. The table records roughly 500,000 clones, roughly 30% of them present only once. Sequencing was done on a sample of naive CD4+ T cells from blood. The receptors originated from a man younger than 35 in good health.

CDR3 bases: TGTGCCTGGAGCCCCGACGTTTCCTATGGCTACACCTTC. Translation: CAWSPDVSYGYTF. The chain links TRBV30 to TRBJ1-2; no reliable D call. The CDR3 consists of 13 residues. Germline CDR1 GTSNPN, CDR2 SVGIG (reference sequence). Trimming cost V 3 bases and J 4 bases, with 12 bases left between them.

In its sample, this clone was seen once. The gene calls are TRBV14 and TRBJ2-1, with 7 bases aligning to TRBD2. Germline CDR1 reads SGHDN; CDR2 reads FVKESK. The CDR3 consists of 14 residues. The J segment lost 5 bases and the V segment lost 5 bases, leaving 6 bases of the junction unmatched. CDR3 coding DNA: TGTGCCAGCAGCGCACTAGCGCAAGACAATGAGCAGTTCTTC. Translating it yields CASSALAQDNEQFF.

The chain is built from TRBV7-9 and TRBJ2-1; D perhaps matches TRBD1 (6 bases). This CDR3 has 18 residues. The germline V gene has CDR1 SEHNR and CDR2 FQNEAQ (reference sequence). V was clipped by 2 bases and J by 6 bases, with 23 bases between them. The CDR3 loop is CASSLSPGTKTRGNEQFF. The CDR3 DNA reads as TGTGCCAGCAGCTTAAGTCCCGGGACAAAGACGAGGGGCAATGAGCAGTTCTTC.

This clone was seen only a few times. The genes are TRBV30 and TRBJ1-1; D remains unclear. The V end lost 3 bases, the J end lost 6 bases, and 17 bases lay between the germline ends. The CDR3 contains 14 residues. Germline lookup yields CDR1 GTSNPN and CDR2 SVGIG (reference sequence). The CDR3 coding sequence is TGTGCCTGGAGCGGGGAGTTTTGGTCGGCTGAAGCTTTCTTT. Residues: CAWSGEFWSAEAFF.

This clone has only a few counts. V and J are TRBV30 and TRBJ2-7; 9 bases agree with TRBD2. The CDR3 is 13 amino acids. Unmatched junction bases numbered 2, after V lost 5 bases and J lost 0 bases. Germline CDR1 reads GTSNPN; CDR2 reads SVGIG (reference sequence). The CDR3 spells CAWEREASYEQYF. The CDR3 DNA is TGTGCCTGGGAGCGGGAGGCCTCCTACGAGCAGTACTTC. The whole variable domain, remainder taken from reference TRBV30 and TRBJ2-7, is SQTIHQWPATLVQPVGSPLSLECTVEGTSNPNLYWYRQAAGRGLQLLFYSVGIGQISSEVPQNLSASRPQDRQFILSSKKLLLSDSGFYLCAWEREASYEQYFGPGTRLTVT.

J is TRBJ2-4 and V is TRBV5-4, with D possibly matching TRBD2 (5 bases). Per germline, CDR1 SGHNT and CDR2 YYREEE (reference sequence). With 1 base removed from V and 9 bases from J, the gap between germline ends came to 14 bases. This CDR3 region has 14 residues. CDR3 sequence (DNA): TGTGCCAGCAGCTTGTTAGGGAGTCGAGGCATTCAGTACTTC. This codes for CASSLLGSRGIQYF.

The V gene is TRBV30, the J gene TRBJ1-4; the D is unclear. The V end was cut by 2 bases, the J end by 8 bases, with 9 bases between. The CDR3 is 12 residues long. Germline lookup yields CDR1 GTSNPN and CDR2 SVGIG (reference sequence). In nucleotides, the CDR3 is TGTGCCTGGAGTCGGGGAGTCGAAAAACTGTTTTTT. Amino acids: CAWSRGVEKLFF.

This clone was seen a few times. This rearrangement joins TRBV7-9 to TRBJ2-3; 8 positions match TRBD1. CDR3 length: 14 residues. From germline, CDR1 is SEHNR and CDR2 FQNEAQ (reference sequence). V was clipped by 4 bases and J by 6 bases; unmatched bases: 6. CDR3 residues: CASSYPGTGDTQYF. The CDR3 DNA reads as TGTGCCAGCAGCTACCCCGGGACAGGCGATACGCAGTATTTT.

This clone showed up just a few times. The J gene is TRBJ2-4, the V gene TRBV7-2; D may be TRBD1 or TRBD2 (5 bases each). V was pared by 4 bases and J by 0 bases, with 10 bases between. This CDR3 has 15 amino acids. In germline, CDR1 is SGHTA, CDR2 FQGNSA. CDR3 DNA: TGTGCCAGCAGCTACCCCGGGACAGCCAAAAACATTCAGTACTTC. It is translated as CASSYPGTAKNIQYF. Filled out from reference TRBV7-2 and TRBJ2-4, the complete variable domain reads GAGVSQSPSNKVTEKGKDVELRCDPISGHTALYWYRQSLGQGLEFLIYFQGNSAPDKSGLPSDRFSAERTGGSVSTLTIQRTQQEDSAVYLCASSYPGTAKNIQYFGAGTRLSVL.

The chain joins TRBV11-2 to TRBJ2-5; no clear D gene. The CDR3 is 12 amino acids. Germline CDR1 SGHAT, CDR2 FQNNGV. V was clipped by 4 bases and J by 2 bases, with 5 bases between them. The CDR3: CASSYRQETQYF. The CDR3 DNA sequence: TGTGCCAGCAGCTACCGACAAGAGACCCAGTACTTC.

As concerns this clone: Other nucleotide sequences in the sample specify the same CDR3. The V call is TRBV7-2, the J call TRBJ2-7; D ambiguous. V lost 4 bases and J lost 3, with 7 bases in between. Germline V gene sequence: CDR1 SGHTA, CDR2 FQGNSA. This CDR3 is built from 12 residues. The CDR3 reads CASSSSGYEQYF. Written as DNA, the CDR3 is TGTGCCAGCAGCTCCTCCGGCTACGAGCAGTACTTC.

The sample holds a few counts of this clone. This chain uses TRBV11-1 with TRBJ2-1; possible D gene TRBD2, 5 bases. The CDR3 consists of 12 residues. The germline gives CDR1 SGHAT, CDR2 FQDESV (reference sequence). The V and J ends lost 5 bases and 10 bases respectively, with 12 bases between them. The CDR3: CASSGTRVEQFF. The CDR3 region has the DNA TGTGCCAGCAGCGGAACTAGGGTGGAGCAGTTCTTC.